One sample yielded the 15 T cell receptor beta chains listed below, sequenced in a study of blood T cell repertoires in COVID-19. Sequenced by immunoSEQ multiplex PCR; TCRdb stores in-frame clones only, minus some. The sample includes 150,000 or so clones, 82% seen only once; the top ten take around 15%. The sample was peripheral blood. These receptors all stem from a human donor with acute or convalescent COVID-19. The donor label of this sample is uncertain.

This clone has only one observation. The rearrangement links TRBV7-2 to TRBJ2-7, with D perhaps matching TRBD1 (6 bases). CDR3 length: 14 amino acids. Germline V gene lookup returns CDR1 SGHTA and CDR2 FQGNSA. The V end was cut by 7 bases, the J end by 7 bases, with 20 bases between. The CDR3 sequence: CASTSSTGSWEQYF. The CDR3 nucleotides read TGTGCCAGCACCTCAAGCACAGGGTCGTGGGAGCAGTACTTC.

This clone was recorded once. The CDR3 DNA sequence: TGTGCCAGCAGCTTCCACCGGGACAGGAACACTGAAGCTTTCTTT. Translation gives CASSFHRDRNTEAFF. The V gene is TRBV7-9, the J gene TRBJ1-1; 7 bases match TRBD1. CDR1 is SEHNR, CDR2 FQNEAQ, per germline (reference sequence). Unmatched junction bases numbered 5, after V lost 3 bases and J lost 1 base. CDR3 length: 15 residues.

The chain combines TRBV29-1 with TRBJ1-1, with a tentative D call TRBD1 (5 bases). Germline V gene lookup returns CDR1 SQVTM and CDR2 ANQGSEA. The CDR3 has 14 amino acids. The V end lost 2 bases, the J end lost 3 bases, and 13 bases lay between the germline ends. The CDR3 here is CSVERLGLYTEAFF. The CDR3 coding sequence is TGCAGCGTTGAAAGGCTGGGACTCTACACTGAAGCTTTCTTT.

This clone is a singleton in its sample. The J gene is TRBJ2-1, the V gene TRBV19; 8 bases align to TRBD2. The germline CDR1 and CDR2 sequences are LNHDA and SQIVND (reference sequence). J lost 2 bases, V lost 3 bases, and 6 bases had no gene match. The length of the CDR3 is 16 residues. The CDR3 loop is CASSIGRDRPYNEQFF. CDR3 nucleotides: TGTGCCAGTAGTATCGGGAGGGACCGGCCCTACAATGAGCAGTTCTTC.

This chain uses TRBV19 with TRBJ1-5; D gene ambiguous. Trimming pared 9 bases from V and 0 bases from J, leaving 9 bases between. Germline V CDR1 and CDR2: LNHDA, SQIVND (reference sequence). The CDR3 covers 13 residues. The CDR3 DNA follows: TGTGCCAGCACTATTACTAGCAATCAGCCCCAGCATTTT. Protein sequence: CASTITSNQPQHF. Based on the CDR3 plus reference TRBV19 and TRBJ1-5, the full variable domain is DGGITQSPKYLFRKEGQNVTLSCEQNLNHDAMYWYRQDPGQGLRLIYYSQIVNDFQKGDIAEGYSVSREKKESFPLTVTSAQKNPTAFYLCASTITSNQPQHFGDGTRLSIL.

The J gene is TRBJ2-7, the V gene TRBV2; 7 bases fit TRBD1. Per the germline V gene, CDR1 is SNHLY and CDR2 is FYNNEI. This CDR3 region has 16 residues. After removal of 6 bases from V and 1 base from J, the junction contained 12 bases not matched to a gene. As DNA, the CDR3 is TGTGCCAGCAGCCCAATAGGGGACAGCGCTTCCTACGAGCAGTACTTC. It codes for CASSPIGDSASYEQYF.

The V call is TRBV11-2, the J call TRBJ2-2, with D possibly matching TRBD2 (6 bases). The germline V gene encodes CDR1 SGHAT and CDR2 FQNNGV. This CDR3 is built from 15 residues. V lost 3 bases and J lost 0, with 8 bases in between. The CDR3: CASSLGGANTGELFF. The DNA of the CDR3 is TGTGCCAGCAGCTTGGGCGGGGCGAACACCGGGGAGCTGTTTTTT. Complete variable domain (other parts from reference TRBV11-2 and TRBJ2-2): EAGVAQSPRYKIIEKRQSVAFWCNPISGHATLYWYQQILGQGPKLLIQFQNNGVVDDSQLPKDRFSAERLKGVDSTLKIQPAKLEDSAVYLCASSLGGANTGELFFGEGSRLTVL.

On this clone itself: Different DNA sequences within this sample yield the same CDR3. J is TRBJ1-1 and V is TRBV12-3 or TRBV12-4; tentative D call: TRBD1 (5 bases). Trimming stripped 3 bases from V and 1 base from J, with 6 bases between. This CDR3 region has 13 residues. The CDR3 sequence: CASSFGQNTEAFF. The DNA of the CDR3 is TGTGCCAGCAGTTTCGGACAGAACACTGAAGCTTTCTTT.

The rearrangement uses TRBV30 and TRBJ1-6; 8 positions agree with TRBD1. Per germline, CDR1 GTSNPN and CDR2 SVGIG (reference sequence). Trimming at V came to 4 bases and at J to 8 bases, leaving 4 bases not matched to a gene. The CDR3 is 13 residues long. CDR3 DNA: TGTGCCTGGACCAGGGGGCGCGATTCACCCCTCCACTTT. As protein: CAWTRGRDSPLHF.

The chain has TRBV7-9 and TRBJ1-1, with D possibly being TRBD1 (6 bases). This CDR3 is built from 15 residues. The germline V and J ends were trimmed by 1 base and 1 base, with 10 bases remaining between them. The V gene's germline CDR1 is SEHNR and CDR2 FQNEAQ (reference sequence). The CDR3 DNA reads as TGTGCCAGCAGCTTAGTACAGGGTAGGAACACTGAAGCTTTCTTT. It codes for CASSLVQGRNTEAFF.

V usage is TRBV28 and J usage is TRBJ1-2; D may be TRBD1 (6 bases). Trimming shortened V by 6 bases and J by 1 base, and 9 bases separated the two germline ends. From germline, CDR1 is MDHEN and CDR2 SYDVKM. There are 13 residues in the CDR3. CDR3 coding DNA: TGTGCCAGCAGCCAGGGGAATAACTATGGCTACACCTTC. Its translation: CASSQGNNYGYTF.

The chain recombines TRBV19 with TRBJ1-2; D may be TRBD1 (6 bases). Germline values: CDR1 LNHDA, CDR2 SQIVND (reference sequence). The CDR3 sequence is 15 residues long. Trimming removed 11 bases from V and 4 bases from J, with 23 bases in between. The CDR3 DNA is TGTGCCTCAACAGGGTCCAGGGTCGGCTCCTATGGCTACACCTTC. Translating it yields CASTGSRVGSYGYTF.

This clone appeared a single time. This chain connects TRBV7-6 to TRBJ1-1, with D hard to call. Germline V gene sequence: CDR1 SGHVS, CDR2 FNYEAQ. The length of the CDR3 is 12 residues. The ends were cut back, 7 bases at V and 2 bases at J, with 8 bases in the middle. CDR3: CASNSPNTEAFF. The CDR3 DNA is TGTGCCAGCAACTCTCCAAACACTGAAGCTTTCTTT.

The V and J genes are TRBV18 and TRBJ2-7; D is perhaps TRBD1 (5 bases). This CDR3 is 14 amino acids long. V was pared by 1 base and J by 2 bases, with 9 bases between. Germline assignment: CDR1 KGHSH and CDR2 LQKENI. DNA for the CDR3: TGTGCCAGCTCACCACAGGACATGACCTACGAGCAGTACTTC. Its protein product is CASSPQDMTYEQYF.

The chain uses TRBV2 and TRBJ2-5; D is possibly TRBD2 (5 bases). Trimming left V 7 bases short and J 1 base short, with 10 bases between. Per germline, CDR1 SNHLY and CDR2 FYNNEI. The CDR3 spans 13 residues. In nucleotides, the CDR3 is TGTGCCAGCAAACCAGCGGTCCAAGAGACCCAGTACTTC. Translated, it gives CASKPAVQETQYF. The complete variable domain, with remaining parts taken from reference TRBV2 and TRBJ2-5, reads EPEVTQTPSHQVTQMGQEVILRCVPISNHLYFYWYRQILGQKVEFLVSFYNNEISEKSEIFDDQFSVERPDGSNFTLKIRSTKLEDSAMYFCASKPAVQETQYFGPGTRLLVL.